This TCR beta chain was sequenced in a study of T cells in Graves' hyperthyroidism and ophthalmopathy. General study points: Researchers report that a 13 V-J model separated ophthalmopathy from stable hyperthyroidism. Onset of ophthalmopathy came a median approximately 6.5 months after the model predicted it.

Regions amplified from RNA transcripts were the TCR beta CDR3 regions. When the TCR CDR3 underwent first-round RT-PCR, the HTBI primer set was used. A single record per CDR3 protein comes from TCRdb applying MiXCR to the multiplex PCR reads. The sample yields some 500,000 distinct CDR3 sequences, around an eighth seen once. About this clonotype: Its antigen is not identified.

This CDR3 spans 14 amino acids. Germline CDR1 and CDR2: SGHTA and FQGTGA. After removal of 2 bases from V and 5 bases from J, the junction contained 3 bases not matched to a gene. Patients between 18 and 65 years old had hyperthyroidism, newly diagnosed and lasting under 2 months. Sequenced: blood. This rearrangement joins TRBV7-3 to TRBJ2-1; 7 positions match TRBD2. The TCR comes from a woman aged 18 to 35 with Graves' hyperthyroidism. The CDR3 loop is CASSLQAGNNEQFF. The CDR3 nucleotides read TGTGCCAGCAGCTTACAAGCGGGGAACAATGAGCAGTTCTTC.